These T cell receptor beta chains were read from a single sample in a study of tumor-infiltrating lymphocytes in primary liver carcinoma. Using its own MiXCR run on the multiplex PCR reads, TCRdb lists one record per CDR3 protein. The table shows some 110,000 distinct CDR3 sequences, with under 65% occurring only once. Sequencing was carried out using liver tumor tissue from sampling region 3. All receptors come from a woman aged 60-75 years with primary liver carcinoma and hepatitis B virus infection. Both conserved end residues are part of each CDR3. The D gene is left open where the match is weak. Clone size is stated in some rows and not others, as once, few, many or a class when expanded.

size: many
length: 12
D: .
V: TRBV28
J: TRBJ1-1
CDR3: CASSSTTLQVFF
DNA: TGTGCCAGCAGTTCCACCACCCTACAGGTTTTCTTT

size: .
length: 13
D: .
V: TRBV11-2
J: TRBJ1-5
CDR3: CARSDDRYQPQHF
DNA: TGTGCCCGCAGCGACGACAGGTATCAGCCCCAGCATTTT

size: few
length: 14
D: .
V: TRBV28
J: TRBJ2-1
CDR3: CASRRGGALNEQFF
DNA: TGTGCCAGCAGGCGCGGCGGAGCCCTCAATGAGCAGTTCTTC

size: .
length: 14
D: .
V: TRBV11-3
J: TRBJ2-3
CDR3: CASSFWASTDTQYF
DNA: TGTGCCAGCAGCTTTTGGGCTAGCACAGATACGCAATATTTT

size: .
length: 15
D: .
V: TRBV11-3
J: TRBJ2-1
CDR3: CANSPRGSVNNEQFF
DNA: TGTGCCAACAGCCCTCGGGGTAGTGTGAACAATGAGCAGTTCTTC

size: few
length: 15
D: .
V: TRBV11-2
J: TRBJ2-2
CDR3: CASSHVRGRTGELFF
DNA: TGTGCCAGCAGCCATGTCCGGGGGAGGACCGGGGAGCTGTTTTTT

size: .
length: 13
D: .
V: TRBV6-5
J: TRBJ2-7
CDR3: CASSPGVRYEHYF
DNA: TGTGCCAGCAGCCCCGGGGTTCGTTACGAGCACTATTTC

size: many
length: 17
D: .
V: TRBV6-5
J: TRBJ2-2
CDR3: CASSYRIFGQNTGELFF
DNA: TGTGCCAGCAGTTATCGGATCTTTGGCCAGAACACCGGGGAGCTGTTTTTT

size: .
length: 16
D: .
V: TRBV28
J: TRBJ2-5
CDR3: CASSLAGEIRGETQYF
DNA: TGTGCCAGCAGTTTAGCAGGGGAAATCAGAGGAGAGACCCAGTACTTC

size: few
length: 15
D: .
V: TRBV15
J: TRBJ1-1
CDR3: CATSRDVSMNTEAFF
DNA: TGTGCCACCAGCAGAGACGTCAGTATGAACACTGAAGCTTTCTTT

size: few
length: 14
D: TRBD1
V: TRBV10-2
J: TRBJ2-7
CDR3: CATIGLQGAREQYF
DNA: TGCGCCACCATAGGGTTGCAGGGGGCACGGGAGCAGTACTTC

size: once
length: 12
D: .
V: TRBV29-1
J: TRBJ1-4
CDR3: CSLEDHTEKLFF
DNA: TGCAGTCTTGAAGATCACACTGAAAAACTGTTTTTT

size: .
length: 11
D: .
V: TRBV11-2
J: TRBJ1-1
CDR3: CACRYHSEAFF
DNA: TGTGCCTGCAGATACCACTCTGAAGCTTTCTTT

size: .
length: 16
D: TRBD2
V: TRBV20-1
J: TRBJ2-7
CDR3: CSVTLAGGKNSYEQYF
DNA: TGCAGTGTGACCCTAGCGGGAGGGAAGAACTCCTACGAGCAGTACTTC

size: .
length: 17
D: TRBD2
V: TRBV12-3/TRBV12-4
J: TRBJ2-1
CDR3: CASSLVGGSFAYNGQFF
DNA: TGTGCCAGCAGTTTAGTTGGCGGGAGCTTTGCCTACAATGGGCAGTTCTTC

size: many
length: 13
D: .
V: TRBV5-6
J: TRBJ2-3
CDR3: CASSFAGVDTQYF
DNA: TGTGCCAGCAGCTTTGCAGGGGTCGATACGCAGTATTTT

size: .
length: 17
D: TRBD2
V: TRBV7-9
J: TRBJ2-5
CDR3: CASSLGASGTLGETKYF
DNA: TGTGCCAGCAGCTTAGGGGCTAGCGGAACCCTTGGGGAGACCAAGTACTTC

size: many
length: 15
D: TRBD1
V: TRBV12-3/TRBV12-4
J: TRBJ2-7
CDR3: CASRGDSISSYEQYF
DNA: TGTGCCAGCAGGGGGGACAGCATATCTTCCTACGAGCAGTACTTC

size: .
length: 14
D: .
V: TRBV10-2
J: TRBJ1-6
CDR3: CATSEGENNSPLHF
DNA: TGCGCCACCAGTGAGGGAGAGAATAATTCACCCCTCCACTTT

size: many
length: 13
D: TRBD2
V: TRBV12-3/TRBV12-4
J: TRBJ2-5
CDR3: CASSRDYRETQYF
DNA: TGTGCCAGCAGCCGGGACTACCGAGAGACCCAGTACTTC

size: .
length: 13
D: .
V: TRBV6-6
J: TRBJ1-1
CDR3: CASSDTLGTEAFF
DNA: TGCGCCAGCAGCGACACTCTAGGGACTGAAGCTTTCTTT

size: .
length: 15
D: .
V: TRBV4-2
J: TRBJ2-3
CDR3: CTSSQGGLAESTQYF
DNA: TGTACCAGCAGCCAAGGGGGACTGGCCGAAAGTACGCAGTATTTT

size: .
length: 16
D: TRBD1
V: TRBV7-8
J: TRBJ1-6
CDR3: CASSRDRNSYNSPLHF
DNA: TGTGCCAGCAGCCGGGACAGGAACTCCTATAATTCACCCCTCCACTTT

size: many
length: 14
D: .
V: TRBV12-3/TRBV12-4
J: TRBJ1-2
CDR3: CASNDYVGNYGYTF
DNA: TGTGCCAGCAACGACTACGTCGGTAACTATGGCTACACCTTC

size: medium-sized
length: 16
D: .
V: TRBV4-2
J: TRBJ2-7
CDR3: CASSHPGTSSSYEQYF
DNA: TGTGCCAGCAGCCATCCCGGGACATCTAGCTCCTACGAGCAGTACTTC

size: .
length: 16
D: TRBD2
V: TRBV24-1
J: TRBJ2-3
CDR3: CATSDSSGRASDTQYF
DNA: TGTGCCACCAGTGATTCAAGCGGGAGGGCCTCAGATACGCAGTATTTT

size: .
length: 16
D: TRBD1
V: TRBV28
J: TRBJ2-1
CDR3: CASIPPTGGTYNEQFF
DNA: TGTGCCAGCATCCCCCCGACAGGGGGTACCTACAATGAGCAGTTCTTC

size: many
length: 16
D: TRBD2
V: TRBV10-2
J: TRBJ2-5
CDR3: CASSWTGTSVRETQYF
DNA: TGCGCCAGCAGTTGGACCGGGACTAGCGTACGAGAGACCCAGTACTTC

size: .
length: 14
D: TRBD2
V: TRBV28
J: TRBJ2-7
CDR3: CASSFGAGGREQYF
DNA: TGTGCCAGCAGTTTCGGTGCGGGAGGGCGCGAGCAGTACTTC

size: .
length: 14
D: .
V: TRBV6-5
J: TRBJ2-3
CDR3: CASSHGRDSDTQYF
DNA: TGTGCCAGCAGTCACGGACGGGACTCAGATACGCAGTATTTT

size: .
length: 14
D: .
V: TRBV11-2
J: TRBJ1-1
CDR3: CASSFRHLNTELFF
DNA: TGTGCCAGCAGCTTTAGACATTTGAACACCGAACTTTTCTTT

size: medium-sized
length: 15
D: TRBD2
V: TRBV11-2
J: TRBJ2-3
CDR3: CASRPSGGSTDTQYF
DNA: TGTGCCAGCAGGCCCTCGGGAGGGAGCACAGATACGCAGTATTTT

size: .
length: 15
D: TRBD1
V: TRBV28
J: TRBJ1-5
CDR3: CASSTPGQDNQPQHF
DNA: TGTGCCAGCAGTACCCCGGGACAGGATAATCAGCCCCAGCATTTT

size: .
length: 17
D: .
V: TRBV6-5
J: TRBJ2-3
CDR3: CASSYLPGVMGTDTQYF
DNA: TGTGCCAGCAGTTACCTGCCGGGAGTGATGGGCACAGATACGCAGTATTTT

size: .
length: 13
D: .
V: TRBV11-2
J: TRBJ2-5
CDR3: CASNAPGVKTQYF
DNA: TGCGCTAGCAACGCTCCAGGGGTAAAGACCCAGTACTTC

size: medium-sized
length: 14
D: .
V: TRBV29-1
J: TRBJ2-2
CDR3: CSASTSLNTGELFF
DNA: TGCAGCGCCTCGACGTCCTTGAACACCGGGGAGCTGTTTTTT

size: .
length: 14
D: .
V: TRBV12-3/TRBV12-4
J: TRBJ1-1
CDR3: CASSPGAGRRGAYF
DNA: TGTGCCAGCAGCCCCGGGGCTGGCCGGCGAGGAGCTTACTTT

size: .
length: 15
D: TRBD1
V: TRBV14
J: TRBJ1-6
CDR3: CASSQDQGAKSALHF
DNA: TGTGCCAGCAGCCAAGATCAGGGGGCGAAGTCAGCCCTCCACTTT

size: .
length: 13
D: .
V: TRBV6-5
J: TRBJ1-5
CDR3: CASSYGLNQTQHF
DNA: TGCGCCAGCAGTTACGGGCTAAATCAGACCCAGCATTTT

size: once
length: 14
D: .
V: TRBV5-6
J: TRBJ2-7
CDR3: CASSLRGIAYEQYF
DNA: TGTGCCAGCAGCTTGCGGGGAATCGCCTACGAGCAGTACTTC

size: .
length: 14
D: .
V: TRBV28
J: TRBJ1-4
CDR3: CASRPGLTNEKLFF
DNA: TGTGCCAGCAGACCAGGGCTAACTAATGAAAAACTGTTTTTT

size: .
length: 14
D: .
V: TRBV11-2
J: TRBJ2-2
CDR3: CASSLGSNTGGLFF
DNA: TGTGCCAGCAGCCTAGGGTCGAACACCGGGGGGCTGTTTTTT

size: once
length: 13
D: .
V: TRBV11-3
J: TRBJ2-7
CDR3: CASCLSEVGEQCF
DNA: TGTGCCAGCTGCCTGTCCGAGGTTGGCGAGCAGTGCTTC

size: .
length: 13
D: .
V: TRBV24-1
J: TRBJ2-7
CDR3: CATSGTAPYEQYF
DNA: TGTGCCACCAGTGGGACAGCGCCCTACGAGCAGTACTTC

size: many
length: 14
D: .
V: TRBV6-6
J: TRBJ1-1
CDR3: CASTQGFVNTEAFF
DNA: TGTGCCAGCACCCAGGGGTTTGTGAACACTGAAGCTTTCTTT

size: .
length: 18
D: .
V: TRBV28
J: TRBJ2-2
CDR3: CASSSRASETENTRELFF
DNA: TGTGCCAGCAGTTCCCGGGCTAGCGAAACTGAGAACACCCGGGAGCTGTTTTTT

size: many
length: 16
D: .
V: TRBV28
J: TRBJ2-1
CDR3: CASSFRGRATGNEQFF
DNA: TGTGCCAGCAGTTTCAGGGGTCGGGCGACGGGCAATGAGCAGTTCTTC

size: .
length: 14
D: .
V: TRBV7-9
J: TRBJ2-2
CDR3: CASSRDSPTGELFF
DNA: TGTGCCAGCAGCCGGGACTCACCCACCGGGGAGCTGTTTTTT

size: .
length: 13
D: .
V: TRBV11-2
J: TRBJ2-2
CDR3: CARSHERAGELFF
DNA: TGTGCCAGAAGCCACGAGAGGGCCGGGGAGCTGTTTTTT

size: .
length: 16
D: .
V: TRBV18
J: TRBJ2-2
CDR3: CASSPRLPSNTGELFF
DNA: TGTGCCAGCTCTCCTAGACTACCCTCGAACACCGGGGAGCTGTTTTTT

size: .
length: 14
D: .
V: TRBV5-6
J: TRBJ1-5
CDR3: CAGSLFWSNQPRHF
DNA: TGTGCCGGCAGCCTATTCTGGAGCAATCAGCCCCGGCATTTT